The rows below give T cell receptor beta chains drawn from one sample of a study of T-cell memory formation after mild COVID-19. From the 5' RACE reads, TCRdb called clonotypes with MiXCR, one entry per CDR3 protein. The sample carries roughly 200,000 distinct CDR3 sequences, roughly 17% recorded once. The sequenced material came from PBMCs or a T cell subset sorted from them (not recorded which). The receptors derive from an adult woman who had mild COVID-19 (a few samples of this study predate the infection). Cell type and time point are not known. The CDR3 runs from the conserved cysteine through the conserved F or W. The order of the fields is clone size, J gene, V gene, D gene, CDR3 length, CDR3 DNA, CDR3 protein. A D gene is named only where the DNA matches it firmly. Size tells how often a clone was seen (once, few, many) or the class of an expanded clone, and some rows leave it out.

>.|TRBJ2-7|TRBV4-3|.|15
TGCGCCAGCAGCCAACACTCTCACTTAGGAGGCGAGCAGTACTTC
CASSQHSHLGGEQYF
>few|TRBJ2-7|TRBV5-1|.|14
TGCGCCAGCAGCTTGGTCTCCCCCCCTCTCGAGCAGTACTTC
CASSLVSPPLEQYF
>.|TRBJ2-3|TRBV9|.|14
TGTGCCAGCAGCGTAGCTACTTGGGCAGATACGCAGTATTTT
CASSVATWADTQYF
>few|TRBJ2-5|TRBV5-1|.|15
TGCGCCAGCAGCCAGCAGGGGATGGGGCAAGAGACCCAGTACTTC
CASSQQGMGQETQYF
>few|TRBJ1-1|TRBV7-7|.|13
TGTGCTAGCAGCTTGGGGGTTGACACTGAAGCTTTCTTT
CASSLGVDTEAFF
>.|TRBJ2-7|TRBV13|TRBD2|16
TGTGCCAGCAGCTCCTCGGGACTAGCGGGCACCTACGAGCAGTACTTC
CASSSSGLAGTYEQYF
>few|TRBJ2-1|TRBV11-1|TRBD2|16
TGTGCCAGCAGCTTGGGACTAGCGGGAGTATATAATGAGCAGTTCTTC
CASSLGLAGVYNEQFF
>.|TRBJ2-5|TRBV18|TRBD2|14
TGTGCCAGCTCAGCTAGCGGGAGTAAAGAGACCCAGTACTTC
CASSASGSKETQYF
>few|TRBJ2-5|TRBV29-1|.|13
TGCAGCGTCACTAACTCCTTCCAAGAGACCCAGTACTTC
CSVTNSFQETQYF
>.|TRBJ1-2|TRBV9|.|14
TGTGCCAGCAGCGTAGGGCCGGGCCCCTATGGCTACACCTTC
CASSVGPGPYGYTF
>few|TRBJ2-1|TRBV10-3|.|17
TGTGCCATCAGTGAGCCTGCTAGTGGGGGTTTGGGCGATGAGCAGTTCTTC
CAISEPASGGLGDEQFF
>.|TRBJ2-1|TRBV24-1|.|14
TGTGCCACCAGTGATTTTGTGCTAAACAATGAGCAGTTCTTC
CATSDFVLNNEQFF
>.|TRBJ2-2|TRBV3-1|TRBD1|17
TGTGCCAGCAGCCAACCCCCTCGGACAGGGAGCACCGGGGAGCTGTTTTTT
CASSQPPRTGSTGELFF
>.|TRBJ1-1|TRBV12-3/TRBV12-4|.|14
TGTGCCAGCAGTTGGGGGCTGGGGAACACTGAAGCTTTCTTT
CASSWGLGNTEAFF
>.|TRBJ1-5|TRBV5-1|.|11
TGCGCCAGCAGCCCCTGTGGGCCCCAGCATTTT
CASSPCGPQHF
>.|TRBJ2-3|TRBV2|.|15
TGTGCCAGCAGTGGGGAACAGAGTGTCACAGATACGCAGTATTTT
CASSGEQSVTDTQYF
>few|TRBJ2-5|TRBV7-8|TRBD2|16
TGTGCCAGCAGCCCAGACAGGCGGGGGGGTCAAGAGACCCAGTACTTC
CASSPDRRGGQETQYF
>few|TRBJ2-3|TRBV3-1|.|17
TGTGCCAGCAGCCAAGAAGTTTGGCTAGATCGAACAGATACGCAGTATTTT
CASSQEVWLDRTDTQYF
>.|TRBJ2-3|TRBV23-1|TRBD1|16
TGCGCCAGCAGTCAATCGGGACAGCCTAGCACAGATACGCAGTATTTT
CASSQSGQPSTDTQYF
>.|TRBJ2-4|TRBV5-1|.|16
TGCGCCAGCAGCTTGGGACCCGGTGGAGGGGAAAACATTCAGTACTTC
CASSLGPGGGENIQYF
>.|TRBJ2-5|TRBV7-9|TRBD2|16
TGTGCCAGCAGCTGGTGGACTAGCGGGGGGGAAGAGACCCAGTACTTC
CASSWWTSGGEETQYF
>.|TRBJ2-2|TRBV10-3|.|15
TGTGCCATCAGCGGTAGCGGAGGGGGGACCGGGGAGCTGTTTTTT
CAISGSGGGTGELFF
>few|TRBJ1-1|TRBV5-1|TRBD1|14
TGCGCCAGCAGCGGGACAGGGTGGAACACTGAAGCTTTCTTT
CASSGTGWNTEAFF
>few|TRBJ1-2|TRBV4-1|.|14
TGCGCCAGCAGCCCAGTCACACAGATTCATGGCTACACCTTC
CASSPVTQIHGYTF
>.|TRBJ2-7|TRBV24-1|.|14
TGTGCCACCAGTGATCGCCGATCGGCCTACGAGCAGTACTTC
CATSDRRSAYEQYF
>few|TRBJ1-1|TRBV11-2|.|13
TGTGCCAGCAGCTTAATAAGGAACACTGAAGCTTTCTTT
CASSLIRNTEAFF
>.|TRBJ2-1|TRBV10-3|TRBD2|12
TGTGCCATCAGTGAGTGGGAGGGTGAGCAGTTCTTC
CAISEWEGEQFF
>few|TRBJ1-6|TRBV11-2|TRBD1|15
TGTGCCAGCAGCCGCCGGGACAGTCATAATTCACCCCTCCACTTT
CASSRRDSHNSPLHF
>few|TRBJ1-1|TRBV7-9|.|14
TGTGCCAGCAGCTTAAGGACAGAGTGGTCTGAAGCTTTCTTT
CASSLRTEWSEAFF
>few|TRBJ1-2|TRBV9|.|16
TGTGCCAGCAGCGTAGATGGTCGCAGGGGCAACTATGGCTACACCTTC
CASSVDGRRGNYGYTF
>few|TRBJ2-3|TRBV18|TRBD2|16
TGTGCCAGCTCACCACAATCGGGGGGGCCGGGAGATACGCAGTATTTT
CASSPQSGGPGDTQYF
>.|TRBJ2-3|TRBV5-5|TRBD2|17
TGTGCCAGCAGCCACCGGACTAGCGGGATGGGCACAGATACGCAGTATTTT
CASSHRTSGMGTDTQYF
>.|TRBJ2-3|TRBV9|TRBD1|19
TGTGCCAGCAGCGTAGGGGGGAGACGGGACAGGCTCAGCACAGATACGCAGTATTTT
CASSVGGRRDRLSTDTQYF
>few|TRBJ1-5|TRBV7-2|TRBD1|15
TGTGCCAGCAGCAATGGACAGGCTGAATATCAGCCCCAGCATTTT
CASSNGQAEYQPQHF
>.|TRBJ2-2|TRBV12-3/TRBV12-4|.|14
TGTGCCAGCAGTTTAGCGCCCGACGTCGGGGAGCTGTTTTTT
CASSLAPDVGELFF
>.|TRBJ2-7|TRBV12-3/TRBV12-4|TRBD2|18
TGTGCCAGCAGGACAGTAGCGGGAGTGTCGCAGAATGCCTACGAGCAGTACTTC
CASRTVAGVSQNAYEQYF